Presented here are 23 T cell receptor beta chains from one specimen sequenced in a study of early T cells in non-severe SARS-CoV-2 infection. TCRdb passed the 5' RACE reads through MiXCR, listing each CDR3 protein once. Among 25,000 to 30,000 distinct CDR3 sequences listed, 4% to 5.5% were seen once. The sample taken for sequencing was whole blood. These receptors were collected from an adult who was a healthcare worker with PCR-confirmed SARS-CoV-2 infection or an uninfected control (not recorded which).

This clonotype has at least ten counts. This chain connects TRBV15 to TRBJ2-5, with unresolved D. The germline V gene encodes CDR1 LNHNV and CDR2 YYDKDF (reference sequence). Trimming pared 0 bases from V and 5 bases from J, leaving 7 bases between. The CDR3 spans 13 residues. The CDR3 sequence is CATSRDLGETQYF. CDR3 in DNA: TGTGCCACCAGCAGAGATCTGGGGGAGACCCAGTACTTC.

The sample holds many counts of this clonotype. The rearrangement joins TRBV29-1 to TRBJ2-6, with 7 bases identical to TRBD1. This CDR3 comprises 14 residues. Germline V lookup: CDR1 SQVTM, CDR2 ANQGSEA. V shed 5 bases and J 2 bases; nucleotides not matched to a gene: 3. CDR3 nucleotides: TGCAGCGTTCCGACAGGGACTGGGGCCAACGTCCTGACTTTC. Translation gives CSVPTGTGANVLTF.

This clonotype occurred many times. The chain links TRBV27 to TRBJ2-1; D possibly corresponds to TRBD1 (5 bases). This CDR3 contains 15 residues. Trimming removed 3 bases from V and 0 bases from J, with 9 bases in between. The V gene's germline CDR1 is MNHEY and CDR2 SMNVEV (reference sequence). The DNA for the CDR3 is TGTGCCAGCAGTTTCCAGGGAAGCTCCTACAATGAGCAGTTCTTC. Residues: CASSFQGSSYNEQFF.

In this sample, this clonotype turned up many times. The V gene is TRBV20-1, the J gene TRBJ2-3; D is ambiguous. This CDR3 comprises 11 residues. Between the trimmed V and J ends, which lost 3 bases and 6 bases, there was a span of 7 bases. CDR1 is DFQATT and CDR2 is SNEGSKA in the germline V gene (reference sequence). The CDR3 DNA is TGCAGTGCTAGCATGAGGGATACGCAGTATTTT. It is translated as CSASMRDTQYF.

This clonotype was recorded at least ten times. J is TRBJ2-7 and V is TRBV10-3, with TRBD2 as a possible D gene (5 bases). The CDR3 length is 15 residues. V was trimmed by 3 bases and J by 2 bases, leaving 14 bases between them. Germline loops: CDR1 ENHRY, CDR2 SYGVKD. The CDR3 is CAISDPPRGTYEQYF. DNA of the CDR3: TGTGCCATCAGTGACCCACCACGGGGTACCTACGAGCAGTACTTC.

This clonotype has at least ten counts. The chain uses TRBV19 and TRBJ1-4; D not certain. V was pared by 1 base and J by 0 bases, with 9 bases between. The CDR3 is 16 residues long. Per the germline V gene, CDR1 is LNHDA and CDR2 is SQIVND (reference sequence). The CDR3 loop is CASSIGGVATNEKLFF. The CDR3, as DNA: TGTGCCAGTAGTATAGGTGGCGTCGCAACTAATGAAAAACTGTTTTTT.

This sequence joins TRBV25-1 and TRBJ1-2; possible D gene TRBD1, 5 bases. V lost 6 bases and J lost 6, with 11 bases in between. There are 12 residues in the CDR3. The V gene's germline CDR1 is MGHDK and CDR2 SYGVNS. The chain's CDR3 is CASSPQGDGYTF. In DNA form, the CDR3 reads TGTGCCAGCAGCCCCCAGGGAGATGGCTACACCTTC.

The table lists this clonotype with many counts. The CDR3 DNA reads as TGCAGTGCGATAGACTCGACCAAAAACATTCAGTACTTC. Encoded protein: CSAIDSTKNIQYF. V and J are TRBV20-1 and TRBJ2-4; the D is unclear. CDR1 and CDR2 from the germline V gene are DFQATT and SNEGSKA (reference sequence). V lost 6 bases to trimming and J lost 2 bases, with 11 bases between them. The CDR3 has 13 residues.

This clonotype was observed a handful of times. The rearrangement joins TRBV10-3 to TRBJ1-5; 10 bases align to TRBD1. The CDR3 extends over 15 amino acids. Germline V gene lookup returns CDR1 ENHRY and CDR2 SYGVKD. The V gene end was trimmed by 2 bases and the J gene end by 2 bases; junction bases not matched to a gene: 0. CDR3 bases: TGTGCCATCAGTGAGGGGACAGGGGGCAATCAGCCCCAGCATTTT. Its translation: CAISEGTGGNQPQHF.

This clonotype was counted between two and nine times. The chain is built from TRBV7-9 and TRBJ2-1; D is unclear. Per the germline V gene, CDR1 is SEHNR and CDR2 is FQNEAQ (reference sequence). The CDR3 sequence is 11 residues long. Deletions cut 5 bases from V and 9 bases from J, with 8 bases between. CDR3 nucleotide sequence: TGTGCCAGCAGCGGCCGATCTGAGCAGTTCTTC. Translation gives CASSGRSEQFF.

This clonotype came up many times. CDR3 coding DNA: TGCAGTGCTAGAGGCGAGACTAGCGGGAGAAAGGCCACCGGGGAGCTGTTTTTT. It is translated as CSARGETSGRKATGELFF. This chain connects TRBV20-1 to TRBJ2-2; 12 bases agree with TRBD2. Trimming took 1 base from V and 4 from J; bases not matched to a gene: 10. Germline V lookup: CDR1 DFQATT, CDR2 SNEGSKA (reference sequence). The CDR3 runs to 18 residues.

This clonotype was counted only a few times. The CDR3 coding sequence is TGCAGTGCTTTGGGCGGGAGTGGTGAGCAGTTCTTC. This codes for CSALGGSGEQFF. V and J are TRBV20-1 and TRBJ2-1, with 7 bases aligning to TRBD2. This CDR3 spans 12 amino acids. Trimming at V came to 5 bases and at J to 9 bases, leaving 7 bases not matched to a gene. Germline V gene data show CDR1 as DFQATT and CDR2 as SNEGSKA (reference sequence).

This clonotype was detected ten times or more. For the CDR3, the DNA is TGCGCCAGCAGCCAAGATCGGTCCGGGAGATCAACCTACAATGAGCAGTTCTTC. As protein: CASSQDRSGRSTYNEQFF. V gene TRBV4-3 combines with J gene TRBJ2-1; weak D call: TRBD2 (6 bases). Trimming removed 0 bases at V and 2 bases at J, with 17 bases between. CDR1 is LGHNA and CDR2 is YSLEER in the germline V gene. The CDR3 is 18 amino acids.

This clonotype came up many times. CDR3 sequence: CASSIIAGYNQPQHF. The CDR3 DNA follows: TGTGCCAGTAGTATCATCGCAGGGTACAATCAGCCCCAGCATTTT. This chain connects TRBV19 to TRBJ1-5; a possible D gene is TRBD1 (5 bases). Deletions cut 3 bases from V and 3 bases from J, with 12 bases between. This CDR3 is 15 amino acids long. CDR1 and CDR2 from the germline V gene are LNHDA and SQIVND (reference sequence).

The table lists this clonotype with many counts. The chain links TRBV27 to TRBJ2-1; 12 bases align to TRBD2. The trim removed 4 bases at V and 6 bases at J, leaving 10 bases unmatched. Germline assignment: CDR1 MNHEY and CDR2 SMNVEV (reference sequence). The CDR3 loop spans 17 amino acids. The DNA for the CDR3 is TGTGCCAGCAGTTCGCACCCGGGGACTAGCGGGCTCAATGAGCAGTTCTTC. This sequence encodes CASSSHPGTSGLNEQFF.

There are many counts of this clonotype. CDR3 residues: CASSLRPDRQETQYF. The CDR3 DNA follows: TGTGCCAGCAGCTTACGACCGGACAGGCAAGAGACCCAGTACTTC. This rearrangement joins TRBV11-2 to TRBJ2-5; 7 positions agree with TRBD1. There are 15 residues in the CDR3. Germline V gene sequence: CDR1 SGHAT, CDR2 FQNNGV. Trimming at V came to 2 bases and at J to 2 bases, leaving 5 bases not matched to a gene.

This clonotype showed up many times. The V and J genes are TRBV10-3 and TRBJ2-3, with 7 positions matching TRBD1. CDR3 length: 16 amino acids. The V segment lost 0 bases and the J segment 1 base; nucleotides outside the gene matches: 4. Germline CDR1 reads ENHRY; CDR2 reads SYGVKD. The CDR3 nucleotides read TGTGCCATCAGTGAGTCAGGGACAGCGGGCACAGATACGCAGTATTTT. It yields the protein CAISESGTAGTDTQYF.

This clonotype has more than one count but fewer than ten. The chain recombines TRBV7-9 with TRBJ2-3, with TRBD2 matching 7 bases. After removal of 1 base from V and 3 bases from J, the junction contained 7 bases not matched to a gene. The CDR3 covers 16 residues. From germline, CDR1 is SEHNR and CDR2 FQNEAQ (reference sequence). The CDR3 loop reads CASSLGSSGTTDTQYF. DNA of the CDR3: TGTGCCAGCAGCTTAGGTTCCAGCGGGACGACAGATACGCAGTATTTT.

Many counts were recorded for this clonotype. CDR3 residues: CAWIIGNEQFF. The CDR3 DNA follows: TGTGCCTGGATTATCGGGAATGAGCAGTTCTTC. The V and J genes are TRBV30 and TRBJ2-1; D not resolved. The V end lost 4 bases, the J end lost 7 bases, and 8 bases lay between the germline ends. The CDR3 totals 11 residues. The germline CDR1 and CDR2 sequences are GTSNPN and SVGIG (reference sequence).

This clonotype has ten or more counts. CDR3: CASSPRRVTYNEQFF. DNA for the CDR3: TGTGCCAGCAGTCCCAGACGGGTAACCTACAATGAGCAGTTCTTC. The chain has TRBV12-3 or TRBV12-4 and TRBJ2-1; no firm D call. The CDR3 sequence is 15 residues long. Deletions cut 5 bases from V and 2 bases from J, with 13 bases between.

This clonotype has at least ten counts. The chain joins TRBV11-2 to TRBJ2-3; 9 nucleotides agree with TRBD2. Trimming at V came to 1 base and at J to 5 bases, leaving 10 bases not matched to a gene. The CDR3 is made up of 17 amino acids. CDR1 and CDR2 (germline): SGHAT, FQNNGV. The CDR3 sequence: CASSLGGREGHGDTQYF. CDR3 bases: TGTGCCAGCAGCTTAGGAGGGCGGGAGGGCCATGGAGATACGCAGTATTTT.

In this sample, this clonotype turned up many times. The chain uses TRBV7-9 and TRBJ2-1; the match to TRBD2 covers 10 bases. This CDR3 contains 17 residues. The V and J ends lost 1 base and 4 bases, in that order; junction bases with no gene match: 7. Germline values: CDR1 SEHNR, CDR2 FQNEAQ (reference sequence). The CDR3 spells CASSLGGLAEDYNEQFF. CDR3 coding DNA: TGTGCCAGCAGCTTAGGAGGACTAGCGGAGGATTACAATGAGCAGTTCTTC.

This clonotype was recorded at least ten times. V is TRBV10-3 and J is TRBJ2-3; D gene unclear. The CDR3 has 15 residues. The germline V and J ends were trimmed by 0 bases and 2 bases, with 9 bases remaining between them. The germline CDR1 and CDR2 sequences are ENHRY and SYGVKD. CDR3 loop: CAISESRYNTDTQYF. The CDR3 bases are TGTGCCATCAGTGAGTCCCGCTACAACACAGATACGCAGTATTTT.